Listed here is a single T cell receptor beta chain. Germline assignment: CDR1 SNHLY and CDR2 FYNNEI. The CDR3 is made up of 13 amino acids. V shed 6 bases and J shed 2 bases, with 10 bases lying between them. This entry is derived from a study of Ad26.COV2.S vaccination and SARS-CoV-2 variants. The overall study: Donor participated within the Ad26.COV2.S arm of the COV1001 trial. In the study, Ad26.COV2.S was injected intramuscularly once, or twice 56 days apart.

The repertoire was sequenced with immunoSEQ multiplex PCR; TCRdb's copy has only in-frame clones and lacks some. This table holds about 680,000 clones, more than 80% found once. Treatment in this sample: roughly 19 received Ad26.COV2.S at low or high dose, single or two shots; several received placebo; per-sample allocation not given. Sampling was done on day 63 after the first vaccine or placebo injection. An Ad26 vector that expressed Wuhan-strain SARS-CoV-2 spike constituted the vaccine. The receptor was isolated from a person aged 18-60 years who received the Ad26.COV2.S COVID-19 vaccine or a placebo. V and J are TRBV2 and TRBJ1-2; TRBD1 is a possible D gene (6 bases). The specimen comprised peripheral blood, sampled in a trial of Ad26.COV2.S vaccine versus placebo. DNA of the CDR3: TGTGCCAGCAGGTCAACAGGGAACTATGGCTACACCTTC. It yields the protein CASRSTGNYGYTF.